This paragraph reports one TCR beta chain. TCRdb passed the RACE reads through MiXCR, listing each CDR3 protein once. The sample consists of 350,000 to 400,000 distinct CDR3 sequences, nearly 6.5% of them appearing once. Time point of the sample: patch test 2, 6 weeks after DPC sensitization. Treatment specified: therapeutic diphenylcyclopropenone sensitization with weekly scalp DPC. Total RNA was isolated from whole blood that had not been fractionated. This entry is derived from a study of human T cells and chemical hapten exposure. V was pared by 5 bases and J by 5 bases, with 21 bases between. The CDR3 contains 17 residues.

The TCR comes from a woman aged 18-29 years with alopecia areata. Some clones in this sample may be carry-over from other donors' samples. This sample comprised whole blood, obtained in connection with sensitization to the hapten diphenylcyclopropenone (DPC). The gene calls are TRBV12-3 or TRBV12-4 and TRBJ2-2; D perhaps matches TRBD2 (5 bases). The CDR3 sequence: CASSPAGFERITGELFF. DNA of the CDR3: TGTGCCAGCAGTCCCGCCGGGTTTGAGCGGATTACCGGGGAGCTGTTTTTT.